The 17 T cell receptor beta chains reported below all come from one sample, sequenced in a study of Graves' ophthalmopathy and Graves' hyperthyroidism. Researchers took RNA transcripts and amplified TCR beta CDR3 regions from them. Second-round multiplex PCR followed a first-round RT-PCR using HTBI primers. TCRdb reprocessed the multiplex PCR reads via MiXCR and lists one record per CDR3 protein. The data show around 1.1 million distinct CDR3 sequences, less than 45% seen once. The material sequenced was peripheral blood or thyroid tissue (not recorded which). These receptors were collected from an adult man with Graves' hyperthyroidism.

The chain combines TRBV6-5 with TRBJ2-5; TRBD1 agrees at 7 bases. V dropped 6 bases and J dropped 9; count of bases not matched to a gene: 4. Germline lookup yields CDR1 MNHEY and CDR2 SVGAGI. The CDR3 covers 11 residues. The CDR3 reads CASRATGAQYF. The CDR3 nucleotides are TGTGCCAGCAGGGCTACAGGGGCCCAGTACTTC.

The chain uses TRBV19 and TRBJ2-3; 10 nucleotides match TRBD1. J lost 4 bases, V lost 4 bases, and 8 bases had no gene match. This CDR3 has 16 residues. The germline V gene encodes CDR1 LNHDA and CDR2 SQIVND (reference sequence). CDR3 coding DNA: TGTGCCAGTAGTACCTGGACAGGGGGTCTCCCAGATACGCAGTATTTT. Amino acids: CASSTWTGGLPDTQYF.

This clonotype was counted between two and nine times. V is TRBV20-1 and J is TRBJ2-3; D not certain. The CDR3 covers 12 residues. Trimming cost V 6 bases and J 4 bases, with 11 bases left between them. Looked up from germline, CDR1 is DFQATT and CDR2 is SNEGSKA (reference sequence). The CDR3 loop reads CSAPRPPDTQYF. Here the CDR3 DNA reads TGCAGTGCCCCCAGACCACCAGATACGCAGTATTTT.

In this sample, this clonotype turned up a few times. V and J are TRBV7-2 and TRBJ2-7; TRBD2 matches at 7 bases. Germline CDR1 SGHTA, CDR2 FQGNSA. The V segment lost 1 base and the J segment 6 bases; nucleotides outside the gene matches: 15. The length of the CDR3 is 17 residues. The CDR3 nucleotides read TGTGCCAGCAGCTTAGGTGACATGCGGGGAGGGGACTTCGAGCAGTACTTC. This encodes CASSLGDMRGGDFEQYF.

Remarks on this clonotype: At one of its ends the junction is not consistent with the germline gene, which may arise from a read error. The chain is built from TRBV10-2 and TRBJ1-2; D is unclear. This CDR3 region has 14 residues. Germline CDR1 is WSHSY and CDR2 is SAAADI. In nucleotides, the CDR3 is TGTGCCAGCAGTTATAAGGGCTTCGACTATGGCTACACCTTC. This translates into CASSYKGFDYGYTF.

In its sample, this clonotype was seen many times. This sequence joins TRBV24-1 and TRBJ2-2, with 7 nucleotides matching TRBD2. J lost 3 bases, V lost 9 bases, and 12 bases had no gene match. Germline CDR1 KGHDR, CDR2 SFDVKD. This CDR3 contains 16 residues. CDR3 sequence: CATQLGLADYTGELFF. CDR3 bases: TGTGCCACCCAATTGGGGCTAGCGGATTACACCGGGGAGCTGTTTTTT.

This clonotype was counted ten times or more. This chain connects TRBV19 to TRBJ1-6; a weak D match, TRBD1 (5 bases). Germline assignment: CDR1 LNHDA and CDR2 SQIVND (reference sequence). Trimming left V 5 bases short and J 1 base short, with 15 bases between. The CDR3 contains 17 residues. Here the CDR3 DNA reads TGTGCCAGTAGTTCGAGACAGCTATCGTCCTATAATTCACCCCTCCACTTT. Translation gives CASSSRQLSSYNSPLHF.

This clonotype has more than one count but fewer than ten. CDR3 region: CSARGSVRTGELFF. The CDR3 DNA reads as TGCAGTGCTAGAGGATCAGTAAGAACCGGGGAGCTGTTTTTT. The chain couples TRBV20-1 to TRBJ2-2, with D uncertain. V shed 1 base and J shed 5 bases, with 11 bases lying between them. The CDR3 runs 14 residues. Germline CDR1 reads DFQATT; CDR2 reads SNEGSKA (reference sequence).

In its sample, this clonotype was seen many times. V usage is TRBV29-1 and J usage is TRBJ2-5, with D possibly matching TRBD2 (5 bases). The V end lost 2 bases, the J end lost 0 bases, and 7 bases lay between the germline ends. CDR1 is SQVTM and CDR2 is ANQGSEA in the germline V gene. The CDR3 runs to 13 residues. Here the CDR3 reads CSVETRDQETQYF. The CDR3 coding sequence is TGCAGCGTTGAAACTAGGGACCAAGAGACCCAGTACTTC.

This clonotype appeared many times. The chain links TRBV20-1 to TRBJ2-7; the D is unclear. The CDR3 consists of 13 residues. CDR1 is DFQATT, CDR2 SNEGSKA, per germline (reference sequence). The V gene lost 1 base and the J gene lost 0 bases, with 7 bases spanning the gap. CDR3 amino acids: CSARGDFSYEQYF. The CDR3 nucleotides read TGCAGTGCTAGAGGTGACTTCTCCTACGAGCAGTACTTC.

This clonotype was detected only a few times. The chain joins TRBV27 to TRBJ1-2; the D is unclear. Germline V gene data show CDR1 as MNHEY and CDR2 as SMNVEV (reference sequence). The V end lost 6 bases, the J end lost 2 bases, and 16 bases lay between the germline ends. This CDR3 has 15 amino acids. CDR3 sequence (DNA): TGTGCCAGCAGGCGATGGGTCCGGGAGAACTATGGCTACACCTTC. This codes for CASRRWVRENYGYTF.

CDR3 nucleotides: TGTGCCAGCAGTGACACAGGGGCTCACCAAGAGACCCAGTACTTC. Protein sequence: CASSDTGAHQETQYF. The chain has TRBV25-1 and TRBJ2-5; 7 nucleotides line up with TRBD1. Germline V CDR1 and CDR2: MGHDK, SYGVNS. This CDR3 has 15 residues. V dropped 3 bases and J dropped 0; count of bases not matched to a gene: 4.

The table lists this clonotype with many counts. The chain carries TRBV20-1 and TRBJ1-2; TRBD1 is a possible D gene (5 bases). V lost 1 base, J lost 3 bases, and 9 bases lay in between. Germline V CDR1 and CDR2: DFQATT, SNEGSKA (reference sequence). The CDR3 spans 13 residues. The CDR3, as DNA: TGCAGTGCTAGAGTCCAGGGAGACTATGGCTACACCTTC. It codes for CSARVQGDYGYTF.

Many counts were recorded for this clonotype. The chain carries TRBV29-1 and TRBJ2-7; 7 positions match TRBD2. CDR3 size: 16 residues. The V gene's germline CDR1 is SQVTM and CDR2 ANQGSEA. J gave up 0 bases and V 7 bases, and 15 bases lay outside the gene matches. The CDR3 coding sequence is TGCAGCGCCCAAGACCCCCGTAGGGAGGGCTCCTACGAGCAGTACTTC. It codes for CSAQDPRREGSYEQYF.

The V call is TRBV29-1, the J call TRBJ1-6; D unclear. In germline, CDR1 is SQVTM, CDR2 ANQGSEA. Trimming stripped 8 bases from V and 7 bases from J, with 18 bases between. The CDR3 covers 14 residues. The CDR3 loop is CSSGQEGWNSPLHF. The CDR3 DNA reads TGCAGCAGTGGCCAGGAGGGTTGGAATTCACCCCTCCACTTT.

This chain links TRBV28 with TRBJ1-4, with a weak D call TRBD1 (6 bases). Looked up from germline, CDR1 is MDHEN and CDR2 is SYDVKM. The CDR3 is made up of 15 amino acids. Trimming stripped 5 bases from V and 7 bases from J, with 17 bases between. The DNA of the CDR3 is TGTGCCAGCAGTGCCCCGACAGGAGGCGCTGAAAAACTGTTTTTT. Protein sequence: CASSAPTGGAEKLFF.

CDR3 sequence: CSVARQGETQYF. CDR3 nucleotides: TGCAGCGTTGCGAGGCAGGGAGAGACCCAGTACTTC. This chain connects TRBV29-1 to TRBJ2-5; maybe TRBD1 (5 bases). The CDR3 is 12 residues long. V was pared by 4 bases and J by 4 bases, with 10 bases between. The germline CDR1 and CDR2 sequences are SQVTM and ANQGSEA.